This T cell receptor (beta chain) was identified during a study of OX40 agonist ivuxolimab in advanced cancers. Study as a whole: Each patient was given ivuxolimab into a vein every 2 weeks, at 0.01 to 10 mg/kg. Averaging 60 years in age, with a range of roughly 23 to 80, the cohort was 80% to 90% male.

Germline V lookup: CDR1 LNHDA, CDR2 SQIVND (reference sequence). The length of the CDR3 is 14 residues. Trimming pared 3 bases from V and 5 bases from J, leaving 14 bases between. This table comes from immunoSEQ multiplex PCR, and its TCRdb copy is limited to in-frame clones, with some not included. The data contain about 38,000 clones, approximately 90% of them singletons. The sample holds one count of this clone. Anyone with autoimmune disease history or systemic immunosuppression was excluded. The J gene is TRBJ2-7, the V gene TRBV19; D not resolved. The specimen was CD4+ or CD8+ T cells sorted from blood, collected in a trial of the OX40 agonist ivuxolimab. The receptor's source is an adult with an advanced solid tumor such as melanoma, head and neck, liver or kidney cancer. The DNA for the CDR3 is TGTGCCAGTAGTATGGAACACCGGACCAACGAGCAGTACTTC. Protein sequence: CASSMEHRTNEQYF.